The rows below give T cell receptor beta chains drawn from one sample of a study of identifying expanded T cells in peripheral blood. Profiled with immunoSEQ multiplex PCR; TCRdb holds only in-frame clones, not every one. This sample carries 80,000 to 95,000 clones, about 87% of them seen once, and the ten largest clones take roughly 4%. Sequenced sample: blood. These receptors were taken from a person aged 18 to 75 in good health. Both conserved end residues are part of each CDR3. D genes are given only for firm matches. The size of a clone is reported for some rows only, either as once, few or many, or as a class for expanded clones.

D	J	V	size	CDR3	DNA
NA	TRBJ1-3	TRBV12-5	NA	CASGFGGNTIYF	TGTGCTAGTGGTTTTGGGGGGAACACCATATATTTT
NA	TRBJ2-3	TRBV11-2	NA	CASSLQGEGTQYF	TGTGCCAGCAGCTTACAGGGGGAGGGTACGCAGTATTTT
TRBD2	TRBJ2-4	TRBV19	NA	CASSIDTGLVSRNIQYF	TGTGCCAGTAGTATAGATACGGGACTAGTCTCGAGAAACATTCAGTACTTC
TRBD1	TRBJ2-5	TRBV7-3	NA	CASSSSGTGRETQYF	TGTGCCAGCAGCTCCTCCGGGACAGGGAGAGAGACCCAGTACTTC
NA	TRBJ1-1	TRBV10-1	NA	CASSQTRGNTEAFF	TGCGCCAGCAGCCAAACAAGGGGAAACACTGAAGCTTTCTTT
NA	TRBJ2-2	TRBV27	once	CASSYLAYTGELFF	TGTGCCAGCAGTTACCTAGCGTACACCGGGGAGCTGTTTTTT
NA	TRBJ1-4	TRBV28	NA	CASSLFEGNEKLFF	TGTGCCAGCAGTTTATTTGAGGGGAATGAAAAACTGTTTTTT
NA	TRBJ2-7	TRBV27	NA	CASSSLRESYEQYF	TGTGCCAGCAGTTCCTTGCGAGAATCCTACGAGCAGTACTTC
TRBD1	TRBJ1-1	TRBV5-1	NA	CASSLDLRGQEAFF	TGCGCCAGCAGCTTGGATCTGAGGGGACAGGAAGCTTTCTTT
NA	TRBJ2-7	TRBV6-5	NA	CASSEIYEQYF	TGTGCCAGCAGTGAAATCTACGAGCAGTACTTC
NA	TRBJ1-5	TRBV27	NA	CASSSGTDSNQPQHF	TGTGCCAGCAGTTCGGGAACAGATAGCAATCAGCCCCAGCATTTT
TRBD1	TRBJ2-7	TRBV11-2	NA	CASSKGAHYEQYF	TGTGCCAGCAGCAAGGGGGCCCACTACGAGCAGTACTTC
NA	TRBJ1-2	TRBV6-6	NA	CASSYSGADGYTF	TGTGCCAGCAGTTACTCAGGGGCGGATGGCTACACCTTC
NA	TRBJ1-2	TRBV7-2	few	CAILPTGGELFGYTF	TGTGCCATACTACCGACGGGGGGTGAATTGTTTGGCTACACCTTC
NA	TRBJ1-1	TRBV7-2	few	CASSSPFSRQVIMNTEAFF	TGTGCCAGCAGCTCCCCCTTTAGCCGACAAGTAATAATGAACACTGAAGCTTTCTTT
NA	TRBJ2-7	TRBV6-5	NA	CASSYGGTTYEQYF	TGTGCCAGCAGTTACGGGGGGACCACCTACGAGCAGTACTTC
NA	TRBJ1-6	TRBV11-2	NA	CASSGHRNYNSPLHF	TGTGCCAGCAGTGGCCACCGGAACTATAATTCACCCCTCCACTTT
NA	TRBJ2-3	TRBV19	NA	CASSIRVRTDTQYF	TGTGCCAGTAGTATCAGGGTACGCACAGATACGCAGTATTTT
NA	TRBJ2-5	TRBV11-2	NA	CASSRGPLGETQYF	TGTGCCAGCAGCCGGGGACCTCTTGGTGAGACCCAGTACTTC
TRBD1	TRBJ1-2	TRBV29-1	NA	CSVDGTGPNYGYTF	TGCAGCGTTGACGGGACAGGGCCTAACTATGGCTACACCTTC
NA	TRBJ1-3	TRBV11-2	NA	CASSLIPAPGNTIYF	TGTGCCAGCAGCTTAATCCCGGCCCCTGGAAACACCATATATTTT
TRBD2	TRBJ2-3	TRBV9	once	CASSGGGGATQYF	TGTGCCAGCAGCGGAGGCGGGGGGGCTACGCAGTATTTT
TRBD1	TRBJ1-1	TRBV18	NA	CASSPWTGGSATEAFF	TGTGCCAGCTCACCGTGGACAGGGGGCAGCGCCACTGAAGCTTTCTTT
NA	TRBJ1-1	TRBV4-1	NA	CASSDSMNTEAFF	TGCGCCAGCAGCGATTCAATGAACACTGAAGCTTTCTTT
NA	TRBJ1-2	TRBV30	NA	CAWSHITSAYGYTF	TGTGCCTGGAGTCATATTACCTCCGCCTATGGCTACACCTTC
NA	TRBJ2-3	TRBV27	NA	CASSFKSDTQYF	TGTGCCAGCAGTTTTAAATCAGATACGCAGTATTTT
NA	TRBJ2-7	TRBV4-2	NA	CASSQDEGYTFGEQYF	TGTGCCAGCAGCCAAGATGAAGGCTATACCTTCGGGGAGCAGTACTTC
TRBD2	TRBJ2-3	TRBV5-6	NA	CASSTGLPTDTQYF	TGTGCCAGCAGCACGGGACTACCCACAGATACGCAGTATTTT
NA	TRBJ2-7	TRBV2	NA	CASSDISALSYEQYF	TGTGCCAGCAGTGATATTTCGGCACTCTCCTACGAGCAGTACTTC
NA	TRBJ2-7	TRBV5-6	NA	CASSLGSGLSYEQYF	TGTGCCAGCAGCTTGGGTTCGGGGCTCTCCTACGAGCAGTACTTC
TRBD1	TRBJ1-5	TRBV2	few	CASRSTGDQPQHF	TGTGCCAGCAGATCGACAGGGGATCAGCCCCAGCATTTT
NA	TRBJ2-7	TRBV10-3	NA	CAISGSTAGQYEQYF	TGTGCCATCAGTGGGAGCACTGCGGGGCAATACGAGCAGTACTTC
TRBD1	TRBJ1-1	TRBV27	NA	CASSPWTGKGTEAFF	TGTGCCAGCAGTCCTTGGACAGGGAAGGGCACTGAAGCTTTCTTT
TRBD1	TRBJ1-5	TRBV19	NA	CASSIVDRGPYQPQHF	TGTGCCAGTAGTATAGTTGACAGGGGGCCATATCAGCCCCAGCATTTT
NA	TRBJ1-1	TRBV5-8	few	CASSLAGTNTEAFF	TGTGCCAGCAGCTTGGCCGGGACCAACACTGAAGCTTTCTTT
NA	TRBJ2-6	TRBV28	NA	CASSSGANVLTF	TGTGCCAGCAGTTCTGGGGCCAACGTCCTGACTTTC
NA	TRBJ2-2	TRBV5-1	NA	CASSQIQGVNTGELFF	TGCGCCAGCAGTCAAATACAGGGAGTAAATACCGGGGAGCTGTTTTTT